Listed below are T cell receptor beta chains from one sample, sequenced in a study of regulatory T cells in long-lasting Graves disease. TCRdb re-called the reads through MiXCR, storing one row per CDR3 protein. The sample records several hundred distinct CDR3 sequences, 85% to 90% being singletons. Source: peripheral blood mononuclear cells (PBMCs), taken with antithyroid drug treatment, in newly diagnosed or persistent Graves disease (not recorded which). These receptors were collected from a man between 18 and 35 years old with Graves disease. Both conserved end residues are part of each CDR3. The D gene is left open where the match is weak. Not every row has a clone size; where given, it reads once, few, many or a size class.

v_gene	abundance	d_gene	j_gene	CDR3nt	CDR3aa
TRBV6-6	-	-	TRBJ2-4	TGTGCCAGCAGTTACTCGGAGAAAGAGGCCAAAAACATTCAGTACTTT	CASSYSEKEAKNIQYF
TRBV28	-	-	TRBJ1-3	TGTGCCAGCAGTTTATCAACCGGAAACACCATATATTTT	CASSLSTGNTIYF
TRBV18	once	TRBD1	TRBJ1-3	TGTGCCAGCTCACCAAAGGGTCCGACAGGGGCTGGAAACACCATATATTTT	CASSPKGPTGAGNTIYF
TRBV6-1	-	-	TRBJ2-5	TGTGCCAGCAGTGATAAGGGAACTATAGTCCAAGAGACCCAGTACTTC	CASSDKGTIVQETQYF
TRBV27	once	-	TRBJ2-7	TGTGCCAGCAGTCCGTCGCCCTACGAGCAGTACTTC	CASSPSPYEQYF
TRBV11-1	-	TRBD1	TRBJ2-5	TGTGCCAGCAGCAGACCATCCGGGACAGAGACGGAGACCCAGTACTTC	CASSRPSGTETETQYF
TRBV7-8	-	TRBD2	TRBJ2-1	TGTGCCAGCAGCCCGGGGACTAGCGGACCCTACAATGAGCAGTTCTTC	CASSPGTSGPYNEQFF
TRBV7-8	-	-	TRBJ2-7	TGTGCCAGCAGCCTTGTCCAGAGCTCCTACGAGCAGTACTTC	CASSLVQSSYEQYF
TRBV6-1	once	-	TRBJ2-5	TGTGCCAGCAGTGAACCAGGGTTCTGGCAAGAGACCCAGTACTTC	CASSEPGFWQETQYF
TRBV6-5	-	TRBD1	TRBJ1-2	TGTGCCAGCAGTGCTCCGGGACAGGGAAGCTATGGCTACACCTTC	CASSAPGQGSYGYTF
TRBV20-1	once	TRBD1	TRBJ2-1	TGCAGTGCTAGAGATTACAGGGGGAATGAGCAGTTCTTC	CSARDYRGNEQFF
TRBV6-2/TRBV6-3	-	-	TRBJ2-2	TGTGCCAGCAGTTACTCGGATCCGACGGGAGACACCGGGGAGCTGTTTTTT	CASSYSDPTGDTGELFF
TRBV5-6	-	-	TRBJ2-3	TGTGCCAGCAGCGGCCTGGGGACTAGCACAGATACGCAGTATTTT	CASSGLGTSTDTQYF
TRBV4-1	-	-	TRBJ2-7	TGCGCCAGCAGCCAAGGACAGACCGCGACCTACGAGCAGTACTTC	CASSQGQTATYEQYF
TRBV6-5	-	-	TRBJ1-2	TGTGCCAGCAGTTACTCGGGGGGTCCTGATGGCTACACCTTC	CASSYSGGPDGYTF
TRBV5-1	-	TRBD1	TRBJ2-2	TGCGCCAGCAGCAAGGACAGGGGCGGGGAGAACACCGGGGAGCTGTTTTTT	CASSKDRGGENTGELFF
TRBV29-1	-	-	TRBJ2-1	TGCAGCGTTGTCAGCTCCTACAATGAGCAGTTCTTC	CSVVSSYNEQFF
TRBV5-1	-	-	TRBJ2-5	TGCGCCAGCAGCTTGGAACTAGCCTTATCTGGAGAGACCCAGTACTTC	CASSLELALSGETQYF
TRBV28	-	-	TRBJ1-1	TGTGCCAGCAGTGCCGGACGGGTAGCTTTCTTT	CASSAGRVAFF
TRBV14	-	TRBD1	TRBJ2-3	TGTGCCAGCAGCCAAGATCACCGGGACAGAAGGGATACGCAGTATTTT	CASSQDHRDRRDTQYF
TRBV5-1	-	-	TRBJ2-5	TGCGCCAGCAGCTTGGAAGGGAGAGAGACCCAGTACTTC	CASSLEGRETQYF
TRBV14	-	-	TRBJ1-2	TGTGCCAGCAGCCAACCCCGCCAGGATGGCTACACCTTC	CASSQPRQDGYTF
TRBV2	-	TRBD2	TRBJ2-7	TGTGCCAGCAGTGATGAAGCGGGAATATACGAGCAGTACTTC	CASSDEAGIYEQYF
TRBV6-5	-	TRBD2	TRBJ2-5	TGTGCCAGCTGGTCAGGGAGGGCAGAGACCCAGTACTTC	CASWSGRAETQYF
TRBV21-1	-	-	TRBJ2-7	TGTGCCAGCAGCGCCGGGACGTGCGGGATCGAGCAGTACTTC	CASSAGTCGIEQYF
TRBV24-1	-	TRBD1	TRBJ1-1	TGTGCCACCAGTGATTTGCACCGAGTGGGACAGGGTAGGGGCACTGAAGCTTTCTTT	CATSDLHRVGQGRGTEAFF
TRBV5-1	-	-	TRBJ1-4	TGCGCCAGCAGACGGCACCGCCTGATTAATGAAAAACTGTTTTTT	CASRRHRLINEKLFF
TRBV29-1	few	-	TRBJ2-2	TGCAGCGTTGAAGGTTTGCCGGGAACCGGGGAGCTGTTTTTT	CSVEGLPGTGELFF
TRBV5-1	once	-	TRBJ1-6	TGCGCCAGCAGCTTGGCAGGGCTTGGTTCACCCCTCCACTTT	CASSLAGLGSPLHF
TRBV6-6	-	-	TRBJ2-1	TGTGCCAGCACCGACGCACCCCACAATGAGCAGTTCTTC	CASTDAPHNEQFF
TRBV18	-	TRBD2	TRBJ2-3	TGTGCCAGCTCACCACGGCGGGAGCGGGCAGATACGCAGTATTTT	CASSPRRERADTQYF
TRBV5-6	-	-	TRBJ2-1	TGTGCCAGCAGCTGGGGACTGCAGCAGTTCTTC	CASSWGLQQFF
TRBV3-1	-	-	TRBJ1-4	TGTGCCAGCAGGCGATCGAACGACGGTAATGAAAAACTGTTTTTT	CASRRSNDGNEKLFF
TRBV5-6	-	-	TRBJ1-4	TGTGCCAGCAGCCGGGGGCAGACAACTAATGAAAAACTGTTTTTT	CASSRGQTTNEKLFF
TRBV14	-	-	TRBJ2-7	TGTGCCAGCAGCCAAGATGTCGGGAGCTCCTACGAGCAGTACTTC	CASSQDVGSSYEQYF
TRBV6-2/TRBV6-3	-	TRBD1	TRBJ2-7	TGTGCCAGCACCTTCTACCCCGGGACAGGACCCTACGAGCAGTACTTC	CASTFYPGTGPYEQYF
TRBV6-1	few	TRBD1	TRBJ2-7	TGTGCCAGCATTTCCCGGGACAGGGACTACGAGCAGTACTTC	CASISRDRDYEQYF
TRBV7-9	-	-	TRBJ2-1	TGTGCCAGCAGCCCCACAGGGACTGAGCAGTTCTTC	CASSPTGTEQFF
TRBV10-3	few	-	TRBJ1-5	TGTGCCATCAGTGAGCCTACTCAGGGGATGTATCAGCCCCAGCATTTT	CAISEPTQGMYQPQHF
TRBV19	-	TRBD1	TRBJ2-7	TGTGCCAGTCAGGGACAGGCCTCCTACGAGCAGTACTTC	CASQGQASYEQYF
TRBV21-1	-	-	TRBJ2-7	TGTGCCAGCAGCAGAGGGACACAATCCTACGAGCAGTACTTC	CASSRGTQSYEQYF
TRBV5-1	-	-	TRBJ1-5	TGCGCCAGCAGCTTGGAACCCGGCTCCAATCAGCCCCAGCATTTT	CASSLEPGSNQPQHF
TRBV20-1	-	TRBD1	TRBJ1-3	TGCAGTGCTCTTACCCCCAGGGGGAGGACCTCTGGAAACACCATATATTTT	CSALTPRGRTSGNTIYF
TRBV7-6	-	-	TRBJ2-2	TGTGCCAGCAGCCCCAATTTTCCCGGGGAGCTGTTTTTT	CASSPNFPGELFF
TRBV30	-	TRBD1	TRBJ1-2	TGTGCCTGGAGTGTAACCGGGACAGGGAGTACTTTCTTC	CAWSVTGTGSTFF
TRBV18	-	TRBD1	TRBJ1-1	TGTGCCAGCTCACCACCAAGGACAGGAATGAACACTGAAGCTTTCTTT	CASSPPRTGMNTEAFF
TRBV2	once	-	TRBJ2-7	TGTGCCAGCAGTGAAGGAAATGCCGCCGAGCAGTACTTC	CASSEGNAAEQYF
TRBV4-1	-	-	TRBJ2-7	TGCGCCAGCAGCCATCTCCTCTTTGGGGGGCCGGATAACGAGCAGTACTTC	CASSHLLFGGPDNEQYF
TRBV11-2	-	-	TRBJ2-1	TGTGCCAGCAGCTTAGAGGAGGGAGTTAGCAATGAGCAGTTCTTC	CASSLEEGVSNEQFF
TRBV20-1	-	-	TRBJ2-7	TGCAGTGCAACAACGGGCACGGATAGCTCCTACGAGCAGTACTTC	CSATTGTDSSYEQYF
TRBV5-1	-	-	TRBJ2-1	TGCGCCAGCAGCTTGGCTGGACACAACAATGAGCAGTTCTTC	CASSLAGHNNEQFF
TRBV29-1	-	-	TRBJ2-7	TGCAGCGTTGAAGCCGGGGGGCTGCACGAGCAGTACTTC	CSVEAGGLHEQYF
TRBV13	-	-	TRBJ2-1	TGTGCCAGCAGCTTAGAGGGGAGAAGCTCCTACAATGAGCAGTTCTTC	CASSLEGRSSYNEQFF
TRBV29-1	-	-	TRBJ2-1	TGCAGCGTTGAGGGACACAGGCTGGTCAATGAGCAGTTCTTC	CSVEGHRLVNEQFF
TRBV19	-	-	TRBJ2-2	TGTGCCAGTAGCAGCGCGGCGAACACCGGGGAGCTGTTTTTT	CASSSAANTGELFF
TRBV5-1	-	TRBD1	TRBJ2-7	TGCGCCAGCAGCTTGGCTAGCTCTGGGACAGGGAGCTCCTACGAGCAGTACTTC	CASSLASSGTGSSYEQYF
TRBV5-1	-	-	TRBJ2-7	TGCGCCAGCAGCTCAGTATTCTCAGGGGATCCCTCCTACGAGCAGTACTTC	CASSSVFSGDPSYEQYF
TRBV11-1	-	-	TRBJ1-2	TGTGCCAGCACTCTGGGAGGAGGGGGAGGCTACACCTTC	CASTLGGGGGYTF
TRBV20-1	-	TRBD2	TRBJ2-2	TGCAGTGCGAAAGCGGGAGGGTCGATAGCTGGGGAGCTGTTTTTT	CSAKAGGSIAGELFF